Detailed here is one TCR beta chain. The sample is drawn from a study of blood T cell repertoires in COVID-19. Study as a whole: Samples came from the United States, Italy and Spain, spanning acute and convalescent COVID-19. PBMCs, B-cell-depleted T cells, or T cells provided the cDNA or gDNA that made up the material.

J gave up 7 bases and V 2 bases, and 9 bases lay outside the gene matches. Germline-derived CDR1 and CDR2 are SGHRS and YFSETQ. The CDR3 is 17 residues long. Source study methods: Amplification of reference gene primers was used by the study to estimate nucleated cell counts. Measured with immunoSEQ multiplex PCR; TCRdb has only the in-frame clones, and not every one. Clonal size and the V and J genes are those of that table, whereas D and trimming came from the DNA. This table has under 150,000 clones, 85% appearing once. The gene calls are TRBV5-1 and TRBJ2-2; the match to TRBD2 covers 12 bases. The clonotype originates from a human donor in a cohort sampled during active COVID-19. Material: peripheral blood. The CDR3 DNA follows: TGCGCCAGCAGCTTTTCCAGACTAGCGGGGGTTGTCGGGGAGCTGTTTTTT. It encodes CASSFSRLAGVVGELFF.